This T cell receptor beta chain was recorded in a study of preoperative IRX-2 immunotherapy in early breast cancer. Regarding treatment: preoperative locoregional IRX-2 cytokine immunotherapy. Preoperative locoregional IRX-2 cytokine immunotherapy was tested in the phase Ib source study. Sequenced by immunoSEQ multiplex PCR; TCRdb stores in-frame clones only, minus some. The sample contains approximately 13,000 clones, approximately 90% of which appear only once. Sampling was conducted from a patient treated with IRX-2 immunotherapy. The receptor comes from a human donor with breast cancer.

The CDR3 coding sequence is TGTGCCAGTAGTAGGGACAGCCCTAGCAATCAGCCCCAGCATTTT. The encoded protein is CASSRDSPSNQPQHF. This chain connects TRBV19 to TRBJ1-5, with 7 bases matching TRBD1. Germline values: CDR1 LNHDA, CDR2 SQIVND (reference sequence). With V trimmed by 4 bases and J by 0 bases, 3 bases remained unmatched. CDR3 length equals 15 residues.